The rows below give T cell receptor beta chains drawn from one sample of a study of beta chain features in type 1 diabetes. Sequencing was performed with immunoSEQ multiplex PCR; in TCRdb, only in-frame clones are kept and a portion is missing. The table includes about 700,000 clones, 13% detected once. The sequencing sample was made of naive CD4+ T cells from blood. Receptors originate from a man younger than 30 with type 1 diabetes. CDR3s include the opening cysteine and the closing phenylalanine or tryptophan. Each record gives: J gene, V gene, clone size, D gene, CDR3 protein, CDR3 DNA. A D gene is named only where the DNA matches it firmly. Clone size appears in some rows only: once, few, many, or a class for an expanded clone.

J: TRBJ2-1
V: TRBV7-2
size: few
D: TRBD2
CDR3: CASKGGGHNEQFF
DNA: TGTGCCAGCAAGGGCGGGGGTCACAATGAGCAGTTCTTC

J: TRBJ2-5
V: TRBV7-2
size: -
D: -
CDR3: CASSSSAVKETQYF
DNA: TGTGCCAGCAGCTCTTCCGCGGTAAAAGAGACCCAGTACTTC

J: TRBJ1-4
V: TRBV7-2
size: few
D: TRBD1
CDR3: CASSLTGSNEKLFF
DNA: TGTGCCAGCAGCTTGACAGGGTCTAATGAAAAACTGTTTTTT

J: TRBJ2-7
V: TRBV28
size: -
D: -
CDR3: CASNSGSRYEQYF
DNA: TGTGCCAGCAATAGCGGCAGTAGATACGAGCAGTACTTC

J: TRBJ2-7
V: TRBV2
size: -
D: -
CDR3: CASSEEGISFYEQYF
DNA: TGTGCCAGCAGTGAAGAGGGCATTTCCTTCTACGAGCAGTACTTC

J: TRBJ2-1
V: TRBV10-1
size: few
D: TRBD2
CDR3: CASSALAEPYNEQFF
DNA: TGCGCCAGCAGTGCTCTAGCGGAGCCGTACAATGAGCAGTTCTTC

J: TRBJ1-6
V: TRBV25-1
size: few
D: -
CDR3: CASSGSPGSPLHF
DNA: TGTGCCAGCAGTGGGTCCCCGGGTTCACCCCTCCACTTT

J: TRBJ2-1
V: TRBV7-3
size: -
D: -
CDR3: CASSLTGDSSRFF
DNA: TGTGCCAGCAGCTTAACTGGGGACTCCTCACGGTTCTTC

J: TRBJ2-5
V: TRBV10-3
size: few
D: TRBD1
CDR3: CAISSPTDRQETQYF
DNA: TGTGCCATCAGCAGCCCTACGGACAGGCAAGAGACCCAGTACTTC

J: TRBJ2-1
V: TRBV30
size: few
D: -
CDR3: CAWSVHDEQFF
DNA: TGTGCCTGGAGTGTACATGATGAGCAGTTCTTC

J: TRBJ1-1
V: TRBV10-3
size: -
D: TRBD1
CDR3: CAIRQGGDTEAFF
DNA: TGTGCCATCAGGCAGGGGGGAGACACTGAAGCTTTCTTT

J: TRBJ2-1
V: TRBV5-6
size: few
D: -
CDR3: CASSLNNEQFF
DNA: TGTGCCAGCAGCTTAAACAATGAGCAGTTCTTC

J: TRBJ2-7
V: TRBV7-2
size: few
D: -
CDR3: CASSLTRADEQYF
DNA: TGTGCCAGCAGCTTAACCAGGGCAGACGAGCAGTACTTC

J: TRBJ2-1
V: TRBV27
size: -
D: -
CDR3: CASSPIVHNEQFF
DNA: TGTGCCAGCAGTCCAATAGTCCACAATGAGCAGTTCTTC

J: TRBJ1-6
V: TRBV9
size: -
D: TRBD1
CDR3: CASSPGTVNSPLHF
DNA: TGTGCCAGCAGCCCCGGGACAGTAAATTCACCCCTCCACTTT

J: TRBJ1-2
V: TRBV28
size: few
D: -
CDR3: CASSPGQDYGYTF
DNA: TGTGCCAGCAGTCCGGGACAAGACTATGGCTACACCTTC

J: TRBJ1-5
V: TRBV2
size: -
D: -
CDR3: CASSDREGRPQHF
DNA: TGTGCCAGCAGTGACAGGGAGGGGCGGCCCCAGCATTTT

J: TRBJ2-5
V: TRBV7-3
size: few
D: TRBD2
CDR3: CASSLGLAGIQETQYF
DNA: TGTGCCAGCAGCTTAGGACTAGCGGGGATCCAAGAGACCCAGTACTTC

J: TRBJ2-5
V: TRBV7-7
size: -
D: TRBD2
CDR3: CASSLVGTSGQETQYF
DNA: TGTGCCAGCAGCTTAGTTGGAACTAGCGGCCAAGAGACCCAGTACTTC

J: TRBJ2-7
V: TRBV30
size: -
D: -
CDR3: CAWKEAYEQYF
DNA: TGTGCCTGGAAGGAGGCCTACGAGCAGTACTTC

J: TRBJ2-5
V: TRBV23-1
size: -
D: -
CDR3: CASSQSWSKETQYF
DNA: TGCGCCAGCAGTCAATCGTGGAGTAAAGAGACCCAGTACTTC

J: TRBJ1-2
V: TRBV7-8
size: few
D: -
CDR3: CASSLAGLDYGYTF
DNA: TGTGCCAGCAGCTTAGCAGGGTTGGACTATGGCTACACCTTC

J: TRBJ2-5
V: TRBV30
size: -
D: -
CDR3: CAWTEKETQYF
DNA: TGTGCCTGGACGGAAAAAGAGACCCAGTACTTC

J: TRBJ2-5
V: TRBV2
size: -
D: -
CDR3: CASTRAQETQYF
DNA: TGTGCCAGCACCCGCGCTCAAGAGACCCAGTACTTC

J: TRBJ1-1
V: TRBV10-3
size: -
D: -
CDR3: CAIMGQGNTEAFF
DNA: TGTGCCATCATGGGGCAGGGGAACACTGAAGCTTTCTTT

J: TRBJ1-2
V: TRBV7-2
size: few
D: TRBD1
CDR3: CASSLRKGQSIPQF
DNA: TGTGCCAGCAGCTTAAGGAAGGGACAGTCTATCCCCCAATTC

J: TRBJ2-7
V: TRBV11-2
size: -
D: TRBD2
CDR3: CASSLLTSGGPGLGEQYF
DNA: TGTGCCAGCAGCTTACTAACTAGCGGGGGACCCGGTTTGGGAGAGCAGTACTTC

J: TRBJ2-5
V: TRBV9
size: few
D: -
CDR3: CASSVDSRQETQYF
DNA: TGTGCCAGCAGCGTAGATTCGAGGCAAGAGACCCAGTACTTC

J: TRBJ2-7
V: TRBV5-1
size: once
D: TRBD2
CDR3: CASSFTLAGNYEQYF
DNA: TGCGCCAGCAGCTTTACACTAGCGGGGAACTACGAGCAGTACTTC

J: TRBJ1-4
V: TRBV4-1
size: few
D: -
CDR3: CASSRAEGEKLFF
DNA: TGCGCCAGCAGCCGAGCGGAGGGTGAAAAACTGTTTTTT

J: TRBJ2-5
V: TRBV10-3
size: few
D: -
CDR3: CAISDSLETQYF
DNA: TGTGCCATCAGTGACAGTTTAGAGACCCAGTACTTC

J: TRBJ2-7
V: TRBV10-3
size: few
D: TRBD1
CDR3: CAITSGQEMEQYF
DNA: TGTGCCATCACATCGGGACAGGAGATGGAGCAGTACTTC

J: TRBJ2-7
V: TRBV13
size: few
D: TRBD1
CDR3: CASSSARDRDYYEQYF
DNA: TGTGCCAGCAGCTCGGCTCGGGACAGGGATTACTACGAGCAGTACTTC

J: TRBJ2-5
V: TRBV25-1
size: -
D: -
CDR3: CASRAGAPGETQYF
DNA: TGTGCCAGCAGGGCGGGGGCCCCTGGAGAGACCCAGTACTTC

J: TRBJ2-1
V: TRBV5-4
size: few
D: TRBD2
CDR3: CASSSPTSVTEQFF
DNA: TGTGCCAGCAGCTCTCCGACTAGCGTTACTGAGCAGTTCTTC

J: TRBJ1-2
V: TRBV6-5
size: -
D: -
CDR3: CASREPGTDYGYTF
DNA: TGTGCCAGCAGGGAACCCGGGACGGACTATGGCTACACCTTC

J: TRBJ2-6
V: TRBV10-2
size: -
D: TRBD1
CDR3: CASGTGGSGANVLTF
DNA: TGCGCCAGCGGGACAGGGGGCTCTGGGGCCAACGTCCTGACTTTC

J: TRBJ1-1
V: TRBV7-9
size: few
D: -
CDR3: CASSRSEANTEAFF
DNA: TGTGCCAGCAGCCGGTCGGAGGCGAACACTGAAGCTTTCTTT

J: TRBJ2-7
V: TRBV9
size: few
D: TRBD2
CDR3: CASSVVASGGPYEQYF
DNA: TGTGCCAGCAGCGTAGTGGCTAGCGGGGGACCCTACGAGCAGTACTTC

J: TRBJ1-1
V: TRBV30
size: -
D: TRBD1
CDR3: CAWSGQAVSEAFF
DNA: TGTGCCTGGAGCGGACAGGCGGTCTCTGAAGCTTTCTTT

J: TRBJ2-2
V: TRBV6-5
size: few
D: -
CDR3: CASSYSWTPNTGELFF
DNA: TGTGCCAGCAGTTACTCGTGGACTCCAAACACCGGGGAGCTGTTTTTT

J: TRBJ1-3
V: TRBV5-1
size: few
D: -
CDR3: CASSLGGSSGNTIYF
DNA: TGCGCCAGCAGCTTGGGCGGGTCCTCTGGAAACACCATATATTTT

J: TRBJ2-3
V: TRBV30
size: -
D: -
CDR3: CAWIPGWDTDTQYF
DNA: TGTGCCTGGATTCCTGGGTGGGACACAGATACGCAGTATTTT

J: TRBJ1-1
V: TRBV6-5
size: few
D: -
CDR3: CASSYGDPRDTEAFF
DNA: TGTGCCAGCAGTTACGGGGATCCCCGGGACACTGAAGCTTTCTTT

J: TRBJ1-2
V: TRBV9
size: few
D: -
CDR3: CASSVLEDYGYTF
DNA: TGTGCCAGCAGCGTCTTGGAGGACTATGGCTACACCTTC

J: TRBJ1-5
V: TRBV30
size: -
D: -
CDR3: CAWKRTSSNQPQHF
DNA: TGTGCCTGGAAGCGGACAAGTAGCAATCAGCCCCAGCATTTT

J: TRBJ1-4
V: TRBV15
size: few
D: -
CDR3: CATSTRDGLSGEKLFF
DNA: TGTGCCACCAGCACTAGAGACGGATTAAGCGGTGAAAAACTGTTTTTT

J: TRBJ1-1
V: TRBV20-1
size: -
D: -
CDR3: CSARDLPLAFF
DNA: TGCAGTGCTAGAGATCTACCTTTGGCTTTCTTT

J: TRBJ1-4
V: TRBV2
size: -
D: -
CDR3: CASSEIRSANEKLFF
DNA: TGTGCCAGCAGTGAAATTAGGTCAGCTAATGAAAAACTGTTTTTT